Sequencing of this T cell receptor (beta chain) was carried out in a study of CD8+ T cells in alopecia areata. Germline CDR1 DFQATT, CDR2 SNEGSKA (reference sequence). The germline V and J ends were trimmed by 0 bases and 5 bases, with 4 bases remaining between them. The CDR3 has 11 amino acids. Extraction and reverse transcription of RNA yielded cDNA as the sequencing template. The protocol was immunoSEQ multiplex PCR, while the TCRdb copy is restricted to in-frame clones and leaves out a portion. The sample has some 12,000 clones, roughly 60% seen once. Collection of lesional scalp punch biopsies and peripheral blood was performed in alopecia areata patients.

This receptor was obtained from a human donor with alopecia areata. Sequencing was carried out using skin. The rearrangement links TRBV20-1 to TRBJ1-2; no definite D call. The CDR3 sequence is CSARDGYGYTF. CDR3 bases: TGCAGTGCTAGAGACGGGTATGGCTACACCTTC.